These 32 T cell receptor beta chains share one sample of origin, sequenced in a study of cytomegalovirus exposure and HLA in healthy donors. TCRdb's copy holds only in-frame clones and misses some; the assay was immunoSEQ multiplex PCR. The profile shows under 150,000 clones, 90% to 95% of them singletons. Sequenced material: PBMCs. The source is a man between 18 and 35 years old in good health and CMV-seronegative.

This sequence joins TRBV5-6 and TRBJ2-2, with 10 bases lining up with TRBD1. The germline V gene encodes CDR1 SGHDT and CDR2 YYEEEE. J lost 3 bases, V lost 5 bases, and 7 bases had no gene match. The CDR3 consists of 16 residues. The CDR3 sequence: CASRLAGTGDTGELFF. As DNA, the CDR3 is TGTGCCAGCAGACTGGCGGGGACAGGGGACACCGGGGAGCTGTTTTTT.

This clone appeared once. V is TRBV23-1 and J is TRBJ2-1; 8 bases align to TRBD1. TRBV23-1 is noted as an ORF with a role that remains uncertain. The CDR3 length is 19 residues. The V and J ends lost 0 bases and 0 bases, in that order; junction bases with no gene match: 10. The CDR3 bases are TGCGCCAGCAGTCAATCGCTCAGGGGGCGTTGGAGCTCCTACAATGAGCAGTTCTTC. Its translation is CASSQSLRGRWSSYNEQFF.

The V call is TRBV15, the J call TRBJ2-1; a weak D match, TRBD2 (5 bases). Germline values: CDR1 LNHNV, CDR2 YYDKDF (reference sequence). The CDR3 sequence is 13 residues long. V was cut by 5 bases and J by 5 bases, with 10 bases left in between. CDR3 sequence: CATSGGLHNEQFF. In nucleotides, the CDR3 is TGTGCCACCAGCGGTGGACTGCACAATGAGCAGTTCTTC.

To note about this clone: The sample holds other DNA sequences that translate to the same CDR3. The chain has TRBV29-1 and TRBJ1-1; maybe TRBD1 (5 bases). Trimming removed 4 bases from V and 1 base from J, with 7 bases in between. The CDR3 runs 12 residues. Germline V gene sequence: CDR1 SQVTM, CDR2 ANQGSEA. The CDR3 bases are TGCAGCGTTGGGAGGGGGAACACTGAAGCTTTCTTT. It translates to CSVGRGNTEAFF.

This clone was seen a single time. J is TRBJ1-1 and V is TRBV28; 10 nucleotides align to TRBD1. V shed 3 bases and J 6 bases; nucleotides not matched to a gene: 10. Germline CDR1 and CDR2: MDHEN and SYDVKM. The CDR3 sequence is 16 residues long. CDR3 loop: CASSLMDRGIRAEAFF. The CDR3, as DNA: TGTGCCAGCAGTTTGATGGACAGGGGGATTCGGGCTGAAGCTTTCTTT. Supplemented by reference TRBV28 and TRBJ1-1, the full variable domain reads DVKVTQSSRYLVKRTGEKVFLECVQDMDHENMFWYRQDPGLGLRLIYFSYDVKMKEKGDIPEGYSVSREKKERFSLILESASTNQTSMYLCASSLMDRGIRAEAFFGQGTRLTVV.

This clone was detected only once. The chain uses TRBV10-1 and TRBJ1-3, with TRBD1 identical over 7 bases. The junction had 20 bases not matched to a gene; V was cut back by 6 bases and J by 3 bases. The germline CDR1 and CDR2 sequences are WNHNN and SYGVQD (reference sequence). The CDR3 is 19 amino acids. The CDR3 spells CASRPRQGPRSGSGNTIYF. The CDR3 DNA is TGCGCCAGCAGACCAAGACAGGGTCCTCGTTCAGGCAGTGGAAACACCATATATTTT.

V usage is TRBV6-1 and J usage is TRBJ1-2; D is perhaps TRBD1 (5 bases). This CDR3 has 13 amino acids. The germline V and J ends were trimmed by 5 bases and 6 bases, with 13 bases remaining between them. The germline CDR1 and CDR2 sequences are MNHNS and SASEGT. CDR3 DNA: TGTGCCAGCAGTCAGATCCCAGGGCATGGCTACACCTTC. It specifies CASSQIPGHGYTF.

This clone was recorded only once. V and J are TRBV5-6 and TRBJ2-3; possible D gene TRBD1, 6 bases. The germline CDR1 and CDR2 sequences are SGHDT and YYEEEE. Trimming left V 6 bases short and J 3 bases short, with 17 bases between. The CDR3 sequence is 15 residues long. CDR3 sequence: CASKYGTLRTDTQYF. The CDR3 nucleotides are TGTGCCAGCAAGTACGGGACACTTAGGACAGATACGCAGTATTTT.

V is TRBV30 and J is TRBJ2-2; 7 bases are shared with TRBD1. Germline-derived CDR1 and CDR2 are GTSNPN and SVGIG (reference sequence). CDR3 size: 16 residues. J gave up 1 base and V 0 bases, and 5 bases lay outside the gene matches. Here the CDR3 DNA reads TGTGCCTGGAGTGTACCTGACAGGGAGAACACCGGGGAGCTGTTTTTT. Protein sequence: CAWSVPDRENTGELFF.

This sequence joins TRBV5-1 and TRBJ1-1; D is unclear. V was trimmed by 1 base and J by 3 bases, leaving 13 bases between them. Germline assignment: CDR1 SGHRS and CDR2 YFSETQ. There are 15 residues in the CDR3. DNA for the CDR3: TGCGCCAGCAGCTTGAGTCTTAGGAGTCACACTGAAGCTTTCTTT. Translated, it gives CASSLSLRSHTEAFF.

This chain links TRBV4-1 with TRBJ2-1; the match to TRBD2 covers 14 bases. Per germline, CDR1 MGHRA and CDR2 YSYEKL. V lost 4 bases to trimming and J lost 7 bases; unmatched junction nucleotides: 9. The CDR3 length is 17 residues. Here the CDR3 reads CASSPRLAGGRGNEQFF. The DNA for the CDR3 is TGCGCCAGCAGCCCCCGACTAGCGGGGGGGCGAGGAAATGAGCAGTTCTTC.

This sequence joins TRBV14 and TRBJ1-5; D is uncertain. V was cut by 1 base and J by 0 bases, with 10 bases left in between. The CDR3 is 16 residues long. The V gene's germline CDR1 is SGHDN and CDR2 FVKESK. CDR3 region: CASSQGPPNSNQPQHF. In nucleotides, the CDR3 is TGTGCCAGCAGCCAAGGGCCACCGAATAGCAATCAGCCCCAGCATTTT.

The chain is built from TRBV7-2 and TRBJ2-1; 8 nucleotides line up with TRBD2. The CDR3 contains 17 residues. Losses at the gene ends were 2 bases for V and 7 bases for J; bases not matched to a gene: 13. CDR1 is SGHTA, CDR2 FQGNSA, per germline. The CDR3 loop reads CASSLIAGGRTENEQFF. The CDR3 bases are TGTGCCAGCAGCTTAATCGCGGGGGGCAGGACTGAAAATGAGCAGTTCTTC.

This chain connects TRBV27 to TRBJ1-6; TRBD1 matches at 11 bases. Germline loops: CDR1 MNHEY, CDR2 SMNVEV (reference sequence). The CDR3 spans 14 residues. Trimming at V came to 5 bases and at J to 10 bases, leaving 4 bases not matched to a gene. The CDR3 here is CASSPGQGASPLHF. In DNA, the CDR3 is TGTGCCAGCAGTCCAGGACAGGGGGCATCACCCCTCCACTTT.

The chain combines TRBV6-1 with TRBJ2-7; 7 bases fit TRBD2. The CDR3 totals 13 residues. V shed 8 bases and J 4 bases; nucleotides not matched to a gene: 8. Germline-derived CDR1 and CDR2 are MNHNS and SASEGT. CDR3 DNA sequence: TGTGCCAGCGCATGGGGGGAGGGATACGAGCAGTACTTC. Its translation is CASAWGEGYEQYF.

This clone was recorded once. The J gene is TRBJ1-2, the V gene TRBV6-5, with 10 bases fitting TRBD1. The junction had 1 base not matched to a gene; V was cut back by 5 bases and J by 4 bases. Looked up from germline, CDR1 is MNHEY and CDR2 is SVGAGI. CDR3 size: 13 residues. CDR3 nucleotide sequence: TGTGCCAGCAGTGGGGACAGGGGCTATGGCTACACCTTC. Translation: CASSGDRGYGYTF.

The J gene is TRBJ2-5, the V gene TRBV2, with 8 bases aligning to TRBD1. CDR1 is SNHLY, CDR2 FYNNEI, per germline. V lost 8 bases and J lost 5; bases outside the gene matches: 13. The CDR3 runs 15 residues. The CDR3 DNA sequence: TGTGCCAGCGGATCTGACAGGGGTGGTTGGGAGACCCAGTACTTC. The encoded protein is CASGSDRGGWETQYF.

This chain joins TRBV25-1 and TRBJ1-2; 9 bases match TRBD1. The germline CDR1 and CDR2 sequences are MGHDK and SYGVNS. The ends lost 6 bases at V and 3 bases at J; junction bases unmatched: 8. The CDR3 consists of 15 residues. CDR3 amino acids: CASRGRDREYYGYTF. For the CDR3, the DNA is TGTGCCAGCAGAGGGAGGGACAGGGAATACTATGGCTACACCTTC.

The rearrangement uses TRBV5-6 and TRBJ1-2; D unresolved. Trimming cost V 0 bases and J 2 bases, with 11 bases left between them. Germline V lookup: CDR1 SGHDT, CDR2 YYEEEE. CDR3 length: 15 amino acids. For the CDR3, the DNA is TGTGCCAGCAGCTTGGGGTTTGGCCAGAACTATGGCTACACCTTC. Its translation is CASSLGFGQNYGYTF.

The chain recombines TRBV7-8 with TRBJ2-7; D is unresolved. Germline values: CDR1 SGHVS, CDR2 FQNEAQ. V was trimmed by 1 base and J by 3 bases, leaving 10 bases between them. This CDR3 is 14 amino acids long. The CDR3 DNA is TGTGCCAGCAGCTTAGGTGAAGGAGTCTACGAGCAGTACGTC. The encoded protein is CASSLGEGVYEQYV.

The J gene is TRBJ1-1, the V gene TRBV29-1, with D perhaps matching TRBD1 (6 bases). The V and J ends lost 4 bases and 7 bases respectively, with 16 bases between them. Germline V gene data show CDR1 as SQVTM and CDR2 as ANQGSEA. The CDR3 has 13 amino acids. The CDR3, as DNA: TGCAGCGTTGGTAGCGGGGGGCTGGGTGAAGCTTTCTTT. Translated, it gives CSVGSGGLGEAFF.

The rearrangement uses TRBV18 and TRBJ1-2; D possibly corresponds to TRBD1 (6 bases). CDR1 is KGHSH and CDR2 is LQKENI in the germline V gene. The CDR3 has 12 amino acids. Trimming took off 3 bases at V and 8 bases at J, with 10 bases between the two ends. The CDR3 coding sequence is TGTGCCAGCTCACCGAGGGGGAGAGGCTACACCTTC. This codes for CASSPRGRGYTF.

The chain joins TRBV27 to TRBJ2-2; 7 bases fit TRBD1. J was trimmed by 4 bases and V by 5 bases; bases with no gene match: 4. The germline V gene has CDR1 MNHEY and CDR2 SMNVEV (reference sequence). The CDR3 is made up of 14 amino acids. The CDR3, as DNA: TGTGCCAGCAGTCAATACAGGGGCACCGGGGAGCTGTTTTTT. Amino acid sequence: CASSQYRGTGELFF.

The chain uses TRBV2 and TRBJ1-2; weak D call: TRBD1 (6 bases). Trimming took off 5 bases at V and 8 bases at J, with 15 bases between the two ends. Per the germline V gene, CDR1 is SNHLY and CDR2 is FYNNEI. CDR3 size: 13 residues. The CDR3 sequence is CASSRRTGFGYTF. The CDR3, as DNA: TGTGCCAGCAGTCGGAGAACAGGGTTCGGCTACACCTTC.

V and J are TRBV25-1 and TRBJ2-2; possible D gene TRBD1, 5 bases. Germline V CDR1 and CDR2: MGHDK, SYGVNS. Trimming shortened V by 3 bases and J by 5 bases, and 13 bases separated the two germline ends. There are 15 residues in the CDR3. In DNA, the CDR3 is TGTGCCAGCAGTGATGGTACAGGCCTTACCGGGGAGCTGTTTTTT. Protein: CASSDGTGLTGELFF.

The J gene is TRBJ1-2, the V gene TRBV6-5; the D is unclear. Germline CDR1 is MNHEY and CDR2 is SVGAGI. The germline V and J ends were trimmed by 6 bases and 8 bases, with 13 bases remaining between them. CDR3 length: 12 amino acids. The CDR3 here is CASSLAGSGYTF. The CDR3 bases are TGTGCCAGCAGCCTGGCGGGGTCCGGCTACACCTTC.

This clone has only a few counts. The chain is built from TRBV19 and TRBJ2-4; 8 bases line up with TRBD1. Germline V gene lookup returns CDR1 LNHDA and CDR2 SQIVND (reference sequence). The CDR3 contains 16 residues. V lost 5 bases and J lost 1; bases outside the gene matches: 7. The CDR3 loop reads CASSGTGGRAKNIQYF. Here the CDR3 DNA reads TGTGCCAGTAGTGGGACAGGAGGTAGGGCCAAAAACATTCAGTACTTC.

The rearrangement links TRBV30 to TRBJ1-2, with 9 bases fitting TRBD1. V was clipped by 5 bases and J by 7 bases; unmatched bases: 8. Germline lookup yields CDR1 GTSNPN and CDR2 SVGIG (reference sequence). This CDR3 contains 13 residues. DNA for the CDR3: TGTGCCTGGGAAATACAGGGGGCCGGTGGCTACACCTTC. Its translation: CAWEIQGAGGYTF. The whole variable domain, filled in from reference TRBV30 and TRBJ1-2, reads SQTIHQWPATLVQPVGSPLSLECTVEGTSNPNLYWYRQAAGRGLQLLFYSVGIGQISSEVPQNLSASRPQDRQFILSSKKLLLSDSGFYLCAWEIQGAGGYTFGSGTRLTVV.

The J gene is TRBJ1-1, the V gene TRBV19; TRBD1 aligns across 7 bases. CDR1 is LNHDA and CDR2 is SQIVND in the germline V gene (reference sequence). Trimming cost V 7 bases and J 2 bases; bases outside gene matches: 10. There are 15 residues in the CDR3. CDR3 nucleotides: TGTGCCAGTACCCCCGGACAGGCTAGTAACACTGAAGCTTTCTTT. Protein: CASTPGQASNTEAFF.

This chain joins TRBV6-5 and TRBJ1-5, with a tentative D call TRBD1 (6 bases). The germline CDR1 and CDR2 sequences are MNHEY and SVGAGI. V was shortened by 6 bases and J by 2 bases, with 14 bases between the two germline ends. CDR3 length equals 15 residues. The CDR3 DNA sequence: TGTGCCAGCAGGGCAGGGGTTGTTGGCAATCAGCCCCAGCATTTT. Amino acid sequence: CASRAGVVGNQPQHF.

This rearrangement joins TRBV5-4 to TRBJ2-7; the match to TRBD2 covers 7 bases. J lost 4 bases, V lost 4 bases, and 5 bases had no gene match. The CDR3 sequence is 13 residues long. Germline CDR1 is SGHNT and CDR2 is YYREEE (reference sequence). The CDR3 protein is CASSARGGYEQYV. The DNA for the CDR3 is TGTGCCAGCAGCGCGCGCGGGGGATACGAGCAGTACGTC.

The chain is built from TRBV6-1 and TRBJ2-7, with TRBD2 matching over 7 bases. The CDR3 consists of 13 residues. Germline CDR1 and CDR2: MNHNS and SASEGT. J lost 6 bases, V lost 0 bases, and 2 bases had no gene match. The CDR3 nucleotides read TGTGCCAGCAGTGAAGCTGGGAGGGGCGAGCAGTACGTC. This translates into CASSEAGRGEQYV.